The rows below give T cell receptor beta chains drawn from one sample of a study of siplizumab effects on memory and regulatory T cells. TCRdb's copy holds only in-frame clones and misses some; the assay was immunoSEQ multiplex PCR. This table holds some 62,000 clones, approximately 87% found once. Sequenced input: memory CD4+ T cells sorted from blood. These receptor sequences come from a human donor in good health. CDR3s include the opening cysteine and the closing phenylalanine or tryptophan. Fields, in order: clone size, D gene, V gene, J gene, CDR3 protein, CDR3 DNA. The D gene is left open where the match is weak. The size entry is marked missing in some rows and otherwise reads once, few, many or a size class.

>once|-|TRBV5-4|TRBJ2-3
CASSLPQGGTDTQYF
TGTGCCAGCAGCTTACCACAGGGAGGCACAGATACGCAGTATTTT
>-|-|TRBV29-1|TRBJ1-2
CSDLGAATYYTF
TGCAGCGACCTCGGGGCAGCGACCTATTACACCTTC
>-|-|TRBV7-3|TRBJ1-1
CASSLDAGKAFF
TGTGCCAGCAGCTTAGATGCGGGGAAAGCTTTCTTT
>once|TRBD2|TRBV18|TRBJ2-1
CASRTAGVSYNEQFF
TGTGCCAGCCGAACAGCGGGGGTTTCCTACAATGAGCAGTTCTTC
>once|-|TRBV2|TRBJ2-2
CASSAGSTGELFF
TGTGCCAGCAGTGCTGGATCGACCGGGGAGCTGTTTTTT
>-|TRBD1|TRBV7-2|TRBJ2-7
CASSLDTGAWNYEQYF
TGTGCCAGCAGCTTAGATACAGGGGCTTGGAACTACGAGCAGTACTTC
>-|-|TRBV19|TRBJ1-3
CASRAGSSGNTIYF
TGTGCCAGTAGAGCGGGCAGCTCTGGAAACACCATATATTTT
>-|-|TRBV6-5|TRBJ2-2
CASSYSLAGGYRELFF
TGTGCCAGCAGTTACTCCCTCGCCGGGGGATACCGGGAGCTGTTTTTT
>-|-|TRBV14|TRBJ2-5
CASSQDRGWGETQYF
TGTGCCAGCAGCCAAGACAGGGGTTGGGGGGAGACCCAGTACTTC
>-|-|TRBV7-9|TRBJ1-2
CASSERQRNGYTF
TGTGCCAGCAGCGAACGCCAAAGGAATGGCTACACCTTC
>-|-|TRBV12-5|TRBJ2-7
CASGLGHSPYEQYF
TGTGCTAGTGGTTTGGGACACTCCCCCTACGAGCAGTACTTC
>few|TRBD1|TRBV30|TRBJ1-1
CAWDRGNTEAFF
TGTGCCTGGGACAGGGGAAACACTGAAGCTTTCTTT
>-|-|TRBV6-5|TRBJ2-5
CASSRETQYF
TGTGCCAGCTCTAGGGAGACCCAGTACTTC
>-|-|TRBV6-1|TRBJ2-7
CASSSPPTGSYEQYF
TGTGCCAGCAGTTCACCCCCCACAGGGTCCTACGAGCAGTACTTC
>-|TRBD1|TRBV6-5|TRBJ2-2
CASERQGSTGELFF
TGTGCCAGCGAACGACAGGGTAGCACCGGGGAGCTGTTTTTT
>-|-|TRBV18|TRBJ1-2
CASSPDRANYGYTF
TGTGCCAGCTCTCCTGACAGAGCTAACTATGGCTACACCTTC
>-|-|TRBV14|TRBJ1-1
CASSPNLNTEAFF
TGTGCCAGCAGCCCTAACCTGAACACTGAAGCTTTCTTT
>-|TRBD1|TRBV4-2|TRBJ1-5
CASSQEPRGQGYQPQHF
TGTGCCAGCAGCCAAGAGCCCCGGGGACAGGGGTATCAGCCCCAGCATTTT